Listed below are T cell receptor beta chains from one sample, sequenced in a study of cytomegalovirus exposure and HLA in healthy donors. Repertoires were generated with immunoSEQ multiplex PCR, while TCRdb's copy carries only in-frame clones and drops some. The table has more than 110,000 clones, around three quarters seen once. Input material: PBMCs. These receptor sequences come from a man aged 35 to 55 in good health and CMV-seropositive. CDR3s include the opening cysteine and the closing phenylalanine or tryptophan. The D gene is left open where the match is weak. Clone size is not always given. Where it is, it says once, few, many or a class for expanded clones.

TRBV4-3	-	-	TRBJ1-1	TGCGCCAGCAAGAATGGGCCGGAGGGCACTGAAGCTTTCTTT	CASKNGPEGTEAFF
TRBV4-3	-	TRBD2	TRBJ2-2	TGCGCCAGCAGCCTGGGACTAGCGGGCACCGGGGAGCTGTTTTTT	CASSLGLAGTGELFF
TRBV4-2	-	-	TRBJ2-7	TGTGCCAGCAGCCAAGCGGAGGGAACCTACGAGCAGTACTTC	CASSQAEGTYEQYF
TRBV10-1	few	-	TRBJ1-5	TGCGCCAGCAGATCAATAAATGACAGCCGCAATCAGCCCCAGCATTTT	CASRSINDSRNQPQHF
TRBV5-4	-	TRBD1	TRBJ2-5	TGTGCCAGCAGCTTGGCCCGGGGGACAGGGAAAGAGACCCAGTACTTC	CASSLARGTGKETQYF
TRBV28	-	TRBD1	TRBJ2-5	TGTGCCAGCAGGATGGACAGGGACCCCGCAGAGACCCAGTACTTC	CASRMDRDPAETQYF
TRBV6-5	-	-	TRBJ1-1	TGTGCCAGCAGCGACGGGGGGAACACTGAAGCTTTCTTT	CASSDGGNTEAFF
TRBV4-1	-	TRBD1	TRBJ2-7	TGCGCCAGCAGCGCCCGACAGGGGGACCACGAGCAGTACTTC	CASSARQGDHEQYF
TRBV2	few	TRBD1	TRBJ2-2	TGTGCCAGTATGATGGGACAGCCGAACACCGGGGAGCTGTTTTTT	CASMMGQPNTGELFF
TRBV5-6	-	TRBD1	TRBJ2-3	TGTGCCAGCAGCATGCTGGACAGGGGGGACATAGATACGCAGTATTTT	CASSMLDRGDIDTQYF
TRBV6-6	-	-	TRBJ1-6	TGTGCCAGCAGTTACCTCCAGGGTGGTTCTAATTCACCCCTCCACTTT	CASSYLQGGSNSPLHF
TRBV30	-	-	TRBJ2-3	TGTGCCTGGAGTGTACGTCACAGAGATACGCAGTATTTT	CAWSVRHRDTQYF
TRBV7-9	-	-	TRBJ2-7	TGTGCCAGCAGCACTAGGACGGATCCCTACGAGCAGTACTTC	CASSTRTDPYEQYF
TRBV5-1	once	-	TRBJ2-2	TGCGCCAGCACCCCGGGGACCGGGGAGCTGTTTTTT	CASTPGTGELFF
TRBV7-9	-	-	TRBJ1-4	TGTGCCAGCAGCCCTTTCGGTGCAGGGCTTAATGAAAAACTGTTTTTT	CASSPFGAGLNEKLFF
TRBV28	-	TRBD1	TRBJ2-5	TGTGCCAGCAGTTTGAAACAGGGGGCACAAGAGACCCAGTACTTC	CASSLKQGAQETQYF
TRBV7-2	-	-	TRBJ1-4	TGTGCCAGCAGCTCCCCGCTAGCCGAAAAACTGTTTTTT	CASSSPLAEKLFF
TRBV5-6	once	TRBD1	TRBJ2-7	TGTGCCAGCAGCTTTCGGGGGACAGGGGGCCGCGAGCAGTACTTC	CASSFRGTGGREQYF
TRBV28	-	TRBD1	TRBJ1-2	TGTGCCAGCAGTTTGGGACAGGGGAACTATGGCTACACCTTC	CASSLGQGNYGYTF
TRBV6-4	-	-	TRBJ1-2	TGTGCCAGCAGTGACCGGGGGGGACAAGAACAATATGGCTACACCTTC	CASSDRGGQEQYGYTF
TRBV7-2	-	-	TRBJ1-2	TGTGCCAGCAGCCCCCCAGGCCGCGGGGGCTACACCTTC	CASSPPGRGGYTF
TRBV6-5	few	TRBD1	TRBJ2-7	TGTGCCAGCAGACCCGGACAGGGGGCCTACGAGCAGTACTTC	CASRPGQGAYEQYF
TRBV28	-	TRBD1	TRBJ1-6	TGTGCCAGCATGCTTCGAATAGGGACAGGACATTCACCCCTCCACTTT	CASMLRIGTGHSPLHF
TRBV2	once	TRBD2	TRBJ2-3	TGTGCCAGCAGTCAGCGGGGGGGCACAGATACGCAGTATTTT	CASSQRGGTDTQYF
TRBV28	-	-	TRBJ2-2	TGTGCCAGCAGTAGCACGGTGAACACCGGGGAGCTGTTTTTT	CASSSTVNTGELFF
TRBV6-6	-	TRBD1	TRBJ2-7	TGTGCCAGCAGTTACTACCGGGACAGGGGGCTCGAGCAGTACTTC	CASSYYRDRGLEQYF
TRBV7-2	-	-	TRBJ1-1	TGTGCCAGCAGCCAACTACAGGTGAACACTGAAGCTTTCTTT	CASSQLQVNTEAFF
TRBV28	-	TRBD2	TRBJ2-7	TGTGCCAGCCCCCCCCGGCAGGGAGGGGCCTACGAGCAGTACTTC	CASPPRQGGAYEQYF
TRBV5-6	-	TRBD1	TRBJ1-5	TGTGCCAGCAGTTCTGACAGGGTTGGGAATCAGCCCCAGCATTTT	CASSSDRVGNQPQHF
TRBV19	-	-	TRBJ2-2	TGTGCCAGTAGTATAACAGACACCGGGGAGCTGTTTTTT	CASSITDTGELFF